The 19 T cell receptor beta chains listed next were all sequenced from one sample in a study of blood T cell repertoires in COVID-19. Using immunoSEQ multiplex PCR, the repertoire was profiled, and TCRdb retains in-frame clones only, with some absent. The sample has 150,000 or so clones, about 76% seen once. Material for sequencing was peripheral blood. The receptors derive from a woman between 65 and 79 years old with COVID-19, enrolled during active disease.

The rearrangement uses TRBV12-3 or TRBV12-4 and TRBJ1-2, with a weak D call TRBD1 (5 bases). Trimming pared 6 bases from V and 7 bases from J, leaving 15 bases between. The CDR3 has 13 residues. Here the CDR3 DNA reads TGTGCCAGCAGCCCCCGGAGGGGTGGTGGCTACACCTTC. Translating it yields CASSPRRGGGYTF.

This chain links TRBV2 with TRBJ1-5; the match to TRBD1 covers 7 bases. CDR1 SNHLY and CDR2 FYNNEI come from the germline V gene. Unmatched junction bases numbered 5, after V lost 5 bases and J lost 1 base. CDR3 length: 15 residues. For the CDR3, the DNA is TGTGCCAGCAGTTCCTCAGGGGGGAGCAATCAGCCCCAGCATTTT. It encodes CASSSSGGSNQPQHF. The full variable domain, its missing parts supplied by reference TRBV2 and TRBJ1-5, is EPEVTQTPSHQVTQMGQEVILRCVPISNHLYFYWYRQILGQKVEFLVSFYNNEISEKSEIFDDQFSVERPDGSNFTLKIRSTKLEDSAMYFCASSSSGGSNQPQHFGDGTRLSIL.

This clone occurred many times. In DNA form, the CDR3 reads TGTGCCATCCGAAAGGATCCTCAGGGCTCCTACGAGCAGTACTTC. It translates to CAIRKDPQGSYEQYF. The chain joins TRBV10-3 to TRBJ2-7; D may be TRBD1 (5 bases). V was shortened by 8 bases and J by 0 bases, with 17 bases between the two germline ends. Germline CDR1 reads ENHRY; CDR2 reads SYGVKD. The CDR3 runs to 15 residues.

This clone was detected only a few times. The V and J genes are TRBV27 and TRBJ1-1; TRBD1 is a possible D gene (6 bases). The CDR3 spans 16 residues. V was shortened by 4 bases and J by 4 bases, with 19 bases between the two germline ends. CDR1 and CDR2 (germline): MNHEY, SMNVEV (reference sequence). This CDR3 is CASSSGTKTKGTEAFF. The DNA of the CDR3 is TGTGCCAGCAGTTCCGGGACAAAGACTAAGGGCACTGAAGCTTTCTTT.

This clone was seen only once. The chain joins TRBV25-1 to TRBJ1-5; 9 nucleotides align to TRBD1. This CDR3 spans 15 amino acids. The V gene end was trimmed by 6 bases and the J gene end by 0 bases; junction bases not matched to a gene: 3. Per the germline V gene, CDR1 is MGHDK and CDR2 is SYGVNS. This CDR3 is CASSGTGTSNQPQHF. CDR3 coding DNA: TGTGCCAGCAGCGGGACAGGGACTAGCAATCAGCCCCAGCATTTT.

The CDR3 DNA sequence: TGTGCCAGTAGTTCTCTCCTTATTAACTATGGCTACACCTTC. Its protein product is CASSSLLINYGYTF. This chain connects TRBV19 to TRBJ1-2; D not resolved. The CDR3 contains 14 residues. Germline CDR1 reads LNHDA; CDR2 reads SQIVND (reference sequence). The V gene lost 5 bases and the J gene lost 1 base, with 11 bases spanning the gap.

The chain uses TRBV28 and TRBJ1-2, with D hard to call. Germline CDR1 and CDR2: MDHEN and SYDVKM. This CDR3 has 15 amino acids. With 2 bases removed from V and 0 bases from J, the gap between germline ends came to 10 bases. CDR3 in amino acids: CASSLTALANYGYTF. The DNA of the CDR3 is TGTGCCAGCAGTTTAACCGCGTTAGCTAACTATGGCTACACCTTC.

This clone has only a few counts. The chain recombines TRBV5-1 with TRBJ2-1; 7 bases are shared with TRBD2. The junction had 14 bases not matched to a gene; V was cut back by 4 bases and J by 1 base. This CDR3 contains 18 residues. Germline V gene lookup returns CDR1 SGHRS and CDR2 YFSETQ. Here the CDR3 DNA reads TGCGCCAGCAGCCCCGAGGGGACGACGGGGGGTTCCTACAATGAGCAGTTCTTC. Its translation is CASSPEGTTGGSYNEQFF.

The J gene is TRBJ1-1, the V gene TRBV29-1; weak D call: TRBD1 (6 bases). Deletions cut 5 bases from V and 4 bases from J, with 8 bases between. CDR3 size: 11 residues. The germline V gene encodes CDR1 SQVTM and CDR2 ANQGSEA. The CDR3 region is CSVSGVTEAFF. CDR3 DNA: TGCAGCGTTTCAGGGGTCACTGAAGCTTTCTTT.

This clone was found a few times. The CDR3 here is CASSQVLRAGGDTQYF. Here the CDR3 DNA reads TGTGCCAGCAGCCAAGTGTTGAGGGCCGGGGGAGATACGCAGTATTTT. The genes are TRBV3-1 (or the pseudogene TRBV3-2) and TRBJ2-3; possible D gene TRBD2, 6 bases. The germline V and J ends were trimmed by 1 base and 5 bases, with 16 bases remaining between them. The CDR3 has 16 amino acids. CDR1 and CDR2 (germline): LGHDT, YNNKEL (reference sequence).

This chain connects TRBV5-8 to TRBJ1-2; TRBD1 matches 9 bases. V shed 1 base, J shed 4 bases, and the junction held 2 bases outside the gene matches. The CDR3 consists of 14 residues. Germline V gene sequence: CDR1 SGHTS, CDR2 YDEGEE. For the CDR3, the DNA is TGTGCCAGCAGCTTGAGGGACAGGGCCTATGGCTACACCTTC. This sequence encodes CASSLRDRAYGYTF. The full variable domain, completed using reference TRBV5-8 and TRBJ1-2, is EAGVTQSPTHLIKTRGQQATLRCSPISGHTSVYWYQQALGLGLQFLLWYDEGEERNRGNFPPRFSGRQFPNYSSELNVNALELEDSALYLCASSLRDRAYGYTFGSGTRLTVV.

Of note for this clone: Other DNA sequences in this sample translate to the same CDR3. The rearrangement links TRBV6-5 to TRBJ2-7; D is possibly TRBD2 (6 bases). The V gene's germline CDR1 is MNHEY and CDR2 SVGAGI. Trimming left V 5 bases short and J 0 bases short, with 8 bases between. The CDR3 has 13 amino acids. CDR3 sequence: CASSPGGSYEQYF. Written as DNA, the CDR3 is TGTGCCAGCAGTCCCGGGGGCTCCTACGAGCAGTACTTC.

This chain joins TRBV5-1 and TRBJ2-6; TRBD1 might be the D (5 bases). The CDR3 contains 15 residues. Trimming removed 0 bases from V and 2 bases from J, with 6 bases in between. CDR1 SGHRS and CDR2 YFSETQ come from the germline V gene. Here the CDR3 reads CASSLGQPGANVLTF. The CDR3 nucleotides read TGCGCCAGCAGCTTGGGACAGCCTGGGGCCAACGTCCTGACTTTC.

This chain joins TRBV6-1 and TRBJ1-1; no clear D. This CDR3 has 15 amino acids. Germline CDR1 is MNHNS and CDR2 is SASEGT. V gave up 0 bases and J gave up 7 bases, with 15 bases separating them. CDR3 protein: CASSEAQSRSDEAFF. The CDR3 nucleotides are TGTGCCAGCAGTGAAGCTCAGTCAAGGAGTGATGAAGCTTTCTTT.

V usage is TRBV6-2 or TRBV6-3 and J usage is TRBJ2-3, with D perhaps matching TRBD1 (6 bases). Germline V gene sequence: CDR1 MNHEY, CDR2 SVGEGT. V shed 5 bases and J shed 8 bases, with 14 bases lying between them. There are 13 residues in the CDR3. CDR3 DNA sequence: TGTGCCAGCAGTGGGGGCCTCACGGGTACGCAGTATTTT. This sequence encodes CASSGGLTGTQYF.

This chain links TRBV3-1 (or the pseudogene TRBV3-2) with TRBJ1-4, with D possibly matching TRBD1 (5 bases). Germline V gene sequence: CDR1 LGHDT, CDR2 YNNKEL (reference sequence). The CDR3 covers 14 residues. V lost 1 base and J 8 bases, leaving 11 bases between the germline ends. The CDR3 spells CASSQGGVREKLFF. CDR3 in DNA: TGTGCCAGCAGCCAAGGGGGGGTAAGGGAAAAACTGTTTTTT.

This clone was counted between two and nine times. The genes are TRBV7-9 and TRBJ1-4, with D possibly matching TRBD1 (6 bases). Trimming removed 2 bases from V and 4 bases from J, with 14 bases in between. Per the germline V gene, CDR1 is SEHNR and CDR2 is FQNEAQ (reference sequence). This CDR3 region has 16 residues. The DNA for the CDR3 is TGTGCCAGCAGCTTAAGCCGGACAGATTTTAATGAAAAACTGTTTTTT. Protein product: CASSLSRTDFNEKLFF.

This rearrangement joins TRBV4-1 to TRBJ2-7, with D perhaps matching TRBD2 (5 bases). V lost 3 bases and J 1 base, leaving 13 bases between the germline ends. CDR3 size: 15 residues. CDR1 and CDR2 from the germline V gene are MGHRA and YSYEKL. CDR3 in DNA: TGCGCCAGCAGCCAGGCCGGGGAGCGGTCCTACGAGCAGTACTTC. Translating it yields CASSQAGERSYEQYF.

This clone was counted between two and nine times. The chain is built from TRBV19 and TRBJ1-5; weak D call: TRBD1 (5 bases). This CDR3 region has 15 residues. CDR1 is LNHDA and CDR2 is SQIVND in the germline V gene (reference sequence). Between the trimmed V and J ends, which lost 8 bases and 1 base, there was a span of 15 bases. CDR3 residues: CASRTGGRSNQPQHF. The CDR3 DNA reads TGTGCCAGTCGGACGGGGGGAAGGAGCAATCAGCCCCAGCATTTT.